Listed here is a single TCR beta chain. No cognate antigen has been identified for it. The sample holds no much larger clone one base away, and base qualities are not on file. The data were obtained in a study of blood T cell repertoires in COVID-19 (dated by TCRdb to about 2020). About the study as a whole: Samples from collaborators originated in the United States, Italy and Spain and spanned both the acute and convalescent phases of COVID-19. Subjects who had been exposed to COVID-19, were actively infected with it, or had recovered from it provided the deeply sampled blood TCRbeta repertoires that made up the dataset. The sample metadata nearly always contained a de-identified subject ID, COVID-19 status, age in years and sex. The material from the prospective study consisted of cDNA or gDNA derived from T cells, B-cell-depleted T cells, or PBMCs. Where available, HLA class I and class II types were obtained from metadata supplied by the sample provider rather than from assay-based typing. The repertoires were made available in a free public database intended to serve as a resource for research on the immune response to SARS-CoV-2. The samples were drawn from the first 160 participants of the ongoing ImmuneRACE study and from 950 to 1,500 subjects provided by 6 global collaborators. What the work shows at the level of the full study, not this receptor alone: How much clinical and demographic metadata was included differed by source and by participant, and the metadata was provided uncurated.

Reading the germline V gene gives CDR1 SGHVS and CDR2 FQNEAQ. From the cysteine through the phenylalanine, the CDR3 covers 19 amino acids. Only CDR3 DNA remains: 57 bases, in frame from the first base. V gives up 5 bases and J gives up 4 bases, and the segment between their germline ends measures 26 bases. TCRbeta CDR3 regions were amplified from genomic DNA by means of the immunoSEQ Assay, a bias-controlled multiplex PCR. The study's processing was this. The number of nucleated cells in each sample was estimated from the amplification of reference gene primers within the assay. To quantify the absolute abundance of each unique TCRbeta CDR3 rearrangement, sequence reads were collapsed and filtered. For each sample, productive Simpson clonality was calculated as the square root of Simpson's diversity index over productive rearrangements. TCRdb limited this immuneACCESS table to in-frame rearrangements with V and J called. A share of clones is missing; checked studies link under half to unresolved V genes, and the rest is unexplained. The D gene and trimming were derived from the DNA, and the V and J assignments and clone size from that table. Present in this sample are about 150,000 clones, 70% to 90% of which were seen just once. Jointly, the top ten make up under 4.5% of the sample.

Participants in the prospective study were aged roughly 18 to 89 years, lived in 24 United States geographic areas, and enrolled through a virtual design. In the prospective study, participants were assigned to cohorts based on the clinical history participants reported in a screening survey and a study questionnaire. ImmuneRACE Cohort 3 recovered participants were defined by two consecutive negative NP/OP PCR tests, healthcare professional clearance, or symptom resolution. In the prospective study, whole blood, serum and a nasopharyngeal or oropharyngeal swab were collected from each participant by mobile phlebotomists. Participants in the prospective study had the option to provide additional blood draws and questionnaires over a roughly two-month period. Before DNA extraction, prospective study blood samples were shipped either frozen or at room temperature.

The chain is encoded by TRBV7-8 joined to TRBJ2-2; perhaps TRBD2 is the D gene, with 6 bases matching. The sequenced sample was PBMCs or T cells enriched from blood (not recorded which). The receptor comes from a man between 50 and 59 years old who had recovered from COVID-19. Here the CDR3 is given as CASSPRGLALRPGTGELFF. The sequence in DNA is TGTGCCAGCAGCCCTCGTGGCCTAGCGCTACGACCGGGCACCGGGGAGCTGTTTTTT.